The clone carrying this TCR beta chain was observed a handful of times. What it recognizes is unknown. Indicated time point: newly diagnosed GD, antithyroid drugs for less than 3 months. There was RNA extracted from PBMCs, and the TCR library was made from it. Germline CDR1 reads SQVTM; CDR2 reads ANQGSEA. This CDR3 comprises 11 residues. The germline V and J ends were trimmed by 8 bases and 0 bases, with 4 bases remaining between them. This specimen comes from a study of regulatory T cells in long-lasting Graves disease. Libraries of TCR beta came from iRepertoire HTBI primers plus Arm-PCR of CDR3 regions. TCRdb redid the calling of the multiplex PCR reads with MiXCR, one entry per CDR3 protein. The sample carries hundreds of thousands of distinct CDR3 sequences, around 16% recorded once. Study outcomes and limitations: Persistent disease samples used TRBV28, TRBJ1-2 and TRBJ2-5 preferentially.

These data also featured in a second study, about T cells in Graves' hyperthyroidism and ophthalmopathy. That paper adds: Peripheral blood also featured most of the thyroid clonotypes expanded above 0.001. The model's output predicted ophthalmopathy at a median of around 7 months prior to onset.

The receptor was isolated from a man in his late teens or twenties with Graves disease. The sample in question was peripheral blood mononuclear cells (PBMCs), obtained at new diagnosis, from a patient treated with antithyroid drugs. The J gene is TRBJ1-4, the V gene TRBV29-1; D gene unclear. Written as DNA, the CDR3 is TGCAGCTCAGCAACTAATGAAAAACTGTTTTTT. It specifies CSSATNEKLFF.